This TCR beta chain was captured in a study of identical twins. General study findings and limits: For zero-insertion analyses, partial confounding could come from invariant MAIT and iNKT cells. Conclusions rested on cross-sectional statistics rather than following the same donors. The study found weaker excess twin sharing in beta out-of-frame sequences.

This clonotype has ten or more counts. Its antigen remains unknown. One entry per CDR3 protein, called by TCRdb with MiXCR from the 5' RACE reads. The table includes roughly 710,000 distinct CDR3 sequences, around 6% detected once. There are 15 residues in the CDR3. V lost 5 bases and J 4 bases, leaving 17 bases between the germline ends. Germline V lookup: CDR1 MNHEY, CDR2 SVGEGT. This receptor was identified in a man between 18 and 29 years old in good health. The sequenced sample consisted of naive T cells sorted from blood. The chain combines TRBV6-2 or TRBV6-3 with TRBJ1-1; tentative D call: TRBD1 (5 bases). CDR3 loop: CASSGTREGATEAFF. The CDR3 DNA reads as TGTGCCAGCAGTGGGACGCGGGAAGGAGCCACTGAAGCTTTCTTT.